This TCR beta chain was captured in a study of T cells expressing NK-cell markers. In the study overall: The TCR beta repertoires originated in sorted CD3+CD56+NKG2C+, CD3+CD56+NKG2C- and CD3+CD56-NKG2C+ T cells.

TCRdb re-called the 5' RACE reads and catalogs CDR3 proteins one per entry, DNA excluded. The sample's table shows under 500,000 distinct CDR3 sequences. The CDR3 spans 16 residues. CDR1 is KGHDR and CDR2 is SFDVKD in the germline V gene. V gene TRBV24-1 combines with J gene TRBJ2-1; TCRdb names TRBD1, which stays unverified in the absence of DNA. This receptor was identified in a woman between 18 and 70 years old in good health. Sequences were obtained from blood T cells: a sorted CD56 or NKG2C T cell subset, CD4+ or CD8+ T cells, or bulk PBMC T cells (not recorded which). The CDR3 spells CATSDRDIRSYNEQFF.